This TCR beta chain emerged from a study of cytomegalovirus exposure and HLA in healthy donors. Overall study context: The approximately 670 first-cohort repertoires and the roughly 120 validation repertoires shared the same platform, a later analysis reported.

The assay was immunoSEQ multiplex PCR, and TCRdb's table has in-frame clones only and misses some. The data hold roughly 98,000 clones, with around 88% observed a single time. Between the trimmed V and J ends, which lost 3 bases and 9 bases, there was a span of 10 bases. The CDR3 is made up of 13 amino acids. In germline, CDR1 is SGDLS, CDR2 YYNGEE. The gene calls are TRBV9 and TRBJ1-6, with D hard to call. The TCR sequence derives from a woman under 40 in good health and CMV-seronegative. Sequencing used PBMCs. The CDR3 sequence is CASSDSGFSPLHF. DNA of the CDR3: TGTGCCAGCAGCGATTCAGGTTTTTCACCCCTCCACTTT.